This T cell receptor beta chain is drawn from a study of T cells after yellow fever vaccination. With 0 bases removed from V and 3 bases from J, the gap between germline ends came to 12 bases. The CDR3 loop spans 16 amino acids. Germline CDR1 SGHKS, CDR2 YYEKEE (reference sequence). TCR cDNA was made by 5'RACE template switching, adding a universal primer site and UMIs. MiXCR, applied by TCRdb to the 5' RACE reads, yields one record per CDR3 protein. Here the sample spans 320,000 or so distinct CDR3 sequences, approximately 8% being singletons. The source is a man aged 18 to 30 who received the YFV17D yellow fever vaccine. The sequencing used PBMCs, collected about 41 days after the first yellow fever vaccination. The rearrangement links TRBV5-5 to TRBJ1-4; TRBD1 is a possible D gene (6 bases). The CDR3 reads CASSLVGARSNEKLFF. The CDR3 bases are TGTGCCAGCAGCTTGGTGGGGGCTCGCTCTAATGAAAAACTGTTTTTT.